The T cell receptor beta chain under discussion was sequenced for a study of cytomegalovirus exposure and HLA in healthy donors. Study findings and constraints: Earlier results showed most TCR beta V segments being productive about 87% or about 30% of the time. Of the V segments, some could not be distinguished, including TRBV6-2 and TRBV6-3, and were excluded. Later on, an analysis tied around 17,000 TCR beta sequences to HLA alleles at 0.05 false discovery rate.

The PCR contained 60 Vbeta and 13 Jbeta primers. The authors' processing: There were 80 million or so unique TCR beta chains by a later count, and 8.5 million to 14 million of them were shared. Assay: immunoSEQ multiplex PCR; the TCRdb copy retains only in-frame clones and omits some. V and J calls plus clone size are reproduced from that table; the DNA served to infer D and trimming. This sample has approximately 140,000 clones; 60% to 80% occur once, and the top ten carry approximately 6.3%. This clone was observed a single time. Its antigen is not identified. Germline V gene lookup returns CDR1 KGHSH and CDR2 LQKENI. V was shortened by 3 bases and J by 0 bases, with 9 bases between the two germline ends. This CDR3 spans 15 amino acids.

This clonotype originated in a woman aged 40 to 50 in good health and CMV-seropositive. The chain employs TRBV18 and TRBJ1-3; D call uncertain. Sequencing used PBMCs. The CDR3 is CASSPGVSSGNTIYF. DNA for the CDR3: TGTGCCAGCTCACCCGGGGTTTCCTCTGGAAACACCATATATTTT. Supplemented by reference TRBV18 and TRBJ1-3, the full variable domain reads NAGVMQNPRHLVRRRGQEARLRCSPMKGHSHVYWYRQLPEEGLKFMVYLQKENIIDESGMPKERFSAEFPKEGPSILRIQQVVRGDSAAYFCASSPGVSSGNTIYFGEGSWLTVV.